These 14 T cell receptor beta chains were sequenced from one sample in a study of CD8+CD57+ T cells in acquired aplastic anemia. All sequencing subjects had displayed CD8+CD57+ cell expansion on flow cytometry. Genomic DNA was employed as the template in profiling TCR beta VDJ and CDR3. A single record per CDR3 protein comes from TCRdb applying MiXCR to the reads. The data contain roughly 180,000 distinct CDR3 sequences, 63% of them seen just once; the ten biggest clones take up about two fifths. The sequenced sample consisted of sorted CD4+, CD8+, or CD8+CD57+ T cells (not recorded which) from PBMCs. The receptors were sampled from a human donor with aplastic anemia.

This chain links TRBV20-1 with TRBJ2-1; either TRBD1 or TRBD2 may supply D (5 bases each). Germline V gene lookup returns CDR1 DFQATT and CDR2 SNEGSKA (reference sequence). V was clipped by 6 bases and J by 7 bases, with 22 bases between them. The CDR3 loop spans 15 amino acids. The CDR3 reads CSATARDGHRNEQFF. In DNA, the CDR3 is TGCAGTGCCACGGCCCGGGACGGCCACAGGAATGAGCAGTTCTTC.

Ten or more counts support this clonotype. The chain has TRBV13 and TRBJ2-3; 11 bases are a match to TRBD2. The junction had 3 bases not matched to a gene; V was cut back by 4 bases and J by 6 bases. Germline-derived CDR1 and CDR2 are PRHDT and FYEKMQ (reference sequence). There are 14 residues in the CDR3. CDR3 residues: CASSWTSGLDTQYF. The DNA of the CDR3 is TGTGCCAGCAGCTGGACTAGCGGGTTGGATACGCAGTATTTT. The complete variable domain, with remaining parts taken from reference TRBV13 and TRBJ2-3, reads AAGVIQSPRHLIKEKRETATLKCYPIPRHDTVYWYQQGPGQDPQFLISFYEKMQSDKGSIPDRFSAQQFSDYHSELNMSSLELGDSALYFCASSWTSGLDTQYFGPGTRLTVL.

The chain is built from TRBV7-2 and TRBJ2-5; no definite D call. The CDR3 loop spans 15 amino acids. Germline V gives CDR1 SGHTA, CDR2 FQGNSA. V lost 1 base and J lost 5, with 14 bases in between. The CDR3 loop is CASSLVVFSSETQYF. The DNA for the CDR3 is TGTGCCAGCAGCTTAGTGGTATTTAGTAGCGAGACCCAGTACTTC.

The sample holds many counts of this clonotype. The chain uses TRBV6-6 and TRBJ1-1; 8 bases are shared with TRBD1. Germline V gene lookup returns CDR1 MNHNY and CDR2 SVGAGI (reference sequence). The V gene end was trimmed by 6 bases and the J gene end by 0 bases; junction bases not matched to a gene: 9. CDR3 size: 16 residues. DNA for the CDR3: TGTGCCAGCAGGGACAGGGCGCTCTCCATGAACACTGAAGCTTTCTTT. This codes for CASRDRALSMNTEAFF.

The J gene is TRBJ1-1, the V gene TRBV29-1; a possible D gene is TRBD1 (6 bases). The CDR3 runs 13 residues. Trimming stripped 3 bases from V and 2 bases from J, with 10 bases between. CDR1 is SQVTM, CDR2 ANQGSEA, per germline. DNA of the CDR3: TGCAGCGTTGATACAGGGTACAACACTGAAGCTTTCTTT. This codes for CSVDTGYNTEAFF.

The CDR3 nucleotides are TGTGCCATCAGTCCAGCGGGAGGGCCTTACGAGCAGTACTTC. As protein: CAISPAGGPYEQYF. J is TRBJ2-7 and V is TRBV10-3, with 10 bases lining up with TRBD2. V trimming: 5 bases; J trimming: 4 bases; junction bases outside the gene matches: 5. The germline V gene has CDR1 ENHRY and CDR2 SYGVKD. This CDR3 has 14 residues.

V gene TRBV7-2 combines with J gene TRBJ2-2, with 7 bases lining up with TRBD1. Trimming at V came to 3 bases and at J to 5 bases, leaving 15 bases not matched to a gene. The germline V gene encodes CDR1 SGHTA and CDR2 FQGNSA. This CDR3 is 18 amino acids long. This CDR3 is CASSFSRIGQASTGELFF. Here the CDR3 DNA reads TGTGCCAGCAGCTTTAGTCGGATAGGACAGGCTTCAACCGGGGAGCTGTTTTTT.

This clonotype was recorded many times. This chain links TRBV5-1 with TRBJ1-3; D remains unclear. The CDR3 consists of 15 residues. The V gene lost 4 bases and the J gene lost 2 bases, with 13 bases spanning the gap. Per the germline V gene, CDR1 is SGHRS and CDR2 is YFSETQ. CDR3 coding DNA: TGCGCCAGCAGCCATGACGCGGCCCCTGGAAACACCATATATTTT. This translates into CASSHDAAPGNTIYF.

This clonotype was seen many times. This chain links TRBV11-2 with TRBJ2-3; the match to TRBD2 covers 13 bases. Germline V gene sequence: CDR1 SGHAT, CDR2 FQNNGV. The CDR3 sequence is 17 residues long. The ends lost 5 bases at V and 1 base at J; junction bases unmatched: 6. CDR3 DNA: TGTGCCAGCAGCATACTAGCGGGGGGGCGGGGCACAGATACGCAGTATTTT. Protein product: CASSILAGGRGTDTQYF.

This clonotype was picked up many times. The chain has TRBV7-8 and TRBJ2-5, with D uncertain. The CDR3 covers 16 residues. Deletions cut 6 bases from V and 2 bases from J, with 19 bases between. Germline values: CDR1 SGHVS, CDR2 FQNEAQ. This chain's CDR3 is CASSPQQLFRQETQYF. The CDR3 bases are TGTGCCAGCAGTCCCCAGCAGTTGTTTCGGCAAGAGACCCAGTACTTC.

The rearrangement uses TRBV15 and TRBJ2-1, with 8 bases lining up with TRBD2. V trimming: 7 bases; J trimming: 2 bases; junction bases outside the gene matches: 4. This CDR3 comprises 14 residues. The germline CDR1 and CDR2 sequences are LNHNV and YYDKDF (reference sequence). The CDR3 spells CATKNGRAYNEQFF. In DNA form, the CDR3 reads TGTGCCACCAAGAACGGGAGGGCCTACAATGAGCAGTTCTTC. Combining the CDR3 with reference TRBV15 and TRBJ2-1 gives the whole variable domain DAMVIQNPRYQVTQFGKPVTLSCSQTLNHNVMYWYQQKSSQAPKLLFHYYDKDFNNEADTPDNFQSRRPNTSFCFLDIRSPGLGDTAMYLCATKNGRAYNEQFFGPGTRLTVL.

To note about this clonotype: Germline is not matched at one junction end, which may reflect a read error. The J gene is TRBJ1-1, the V gene TRBV9, with D maybe TRBD1 (6 bases). CDR1 is SGDLS, CDR2 YYNGEE, per germline. The CDR3 is 16 residues long. The CDR3: CGSSVGQTLWNTEAFF. The CDR3 coding sequence is TGTGGCAGCAGCGTAGGACAGACACTATGGAACACTGAAGCTTTCTTT.

V and J are TRBV29-1 and TRBJ2-5, with TRBD2 matching 7 bases. The junction had 13 bases not matched to a gene; V was cut back by 8 bases and J by 4 bases. The CDR3 totals 14 residues. The germline CDR1 and CDR2 sequences are SQVTM and ANQGSEA. In DNA, the CDR3 is TGCAGCTTCCTGGGGGGGTTAGGGAGAGAGACCCAGTACTTC. Protein product: CSFLGGLGRETQYF. The full variable domain, completed using reference TRBV29-1 and TRBJ2-5, is SAVISQKPSRDICQRGTSLTIQCQVDSQVTMMFWYRQQPGQSLTLIATANQGSEATYESGFVIDKFPISRPNLTFSTLTVSNMSPEDSSIYLCSFLGGLGRETQYFGPGTRLLVL.

V usage is TRBV24-1 and J usage is TRBJ1-1; D not certain. CDR1 KGHDR and CDR2 SFDVKD come from the germline V gene. V lost 1 base to trimming and J lost 0 bases, with 14 bases between them. The CDR3 runs to 17 residues. Written as DNA, the CDR3 is TGTGCCACCAGTGATTTCCCACGAAGGACCATGAACACTGAAGCTTTCTTT. Its translation is CATSDFPRRTMNTEAFF.